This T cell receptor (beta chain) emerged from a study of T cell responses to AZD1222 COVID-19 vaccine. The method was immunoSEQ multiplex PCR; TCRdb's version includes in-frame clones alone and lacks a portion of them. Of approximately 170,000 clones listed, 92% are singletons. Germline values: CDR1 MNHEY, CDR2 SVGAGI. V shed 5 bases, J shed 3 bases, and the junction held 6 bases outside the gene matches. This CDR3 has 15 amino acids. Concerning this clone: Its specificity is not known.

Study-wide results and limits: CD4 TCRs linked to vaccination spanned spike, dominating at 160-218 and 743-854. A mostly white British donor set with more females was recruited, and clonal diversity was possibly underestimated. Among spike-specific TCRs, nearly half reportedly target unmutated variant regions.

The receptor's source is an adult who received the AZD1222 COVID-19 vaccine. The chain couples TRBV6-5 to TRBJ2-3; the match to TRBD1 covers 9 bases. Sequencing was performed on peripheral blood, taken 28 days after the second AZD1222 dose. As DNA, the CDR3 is TGTGCCAGCAGTAAACCGGGACAGGGTACAGATACGCAGTATTTT. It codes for CASSKPGQGTDTQYF.